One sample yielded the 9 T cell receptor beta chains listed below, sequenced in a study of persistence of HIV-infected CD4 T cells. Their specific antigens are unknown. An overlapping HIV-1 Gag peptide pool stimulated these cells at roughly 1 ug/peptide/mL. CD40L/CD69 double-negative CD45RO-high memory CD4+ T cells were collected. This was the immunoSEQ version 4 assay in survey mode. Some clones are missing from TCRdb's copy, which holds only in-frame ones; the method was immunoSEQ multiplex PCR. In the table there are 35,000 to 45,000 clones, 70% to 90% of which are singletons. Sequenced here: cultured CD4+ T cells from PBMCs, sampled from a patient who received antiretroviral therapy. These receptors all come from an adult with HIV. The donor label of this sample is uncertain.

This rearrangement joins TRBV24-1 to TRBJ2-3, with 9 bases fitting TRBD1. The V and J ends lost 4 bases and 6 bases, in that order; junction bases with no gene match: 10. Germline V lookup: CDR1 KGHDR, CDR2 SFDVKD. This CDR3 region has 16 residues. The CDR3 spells CATSDAGTGFVDTQYF. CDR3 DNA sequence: TGTGCCACCAGTGACGCCGGGACAGGGTTCGTCGATACGCAGTATTTT.

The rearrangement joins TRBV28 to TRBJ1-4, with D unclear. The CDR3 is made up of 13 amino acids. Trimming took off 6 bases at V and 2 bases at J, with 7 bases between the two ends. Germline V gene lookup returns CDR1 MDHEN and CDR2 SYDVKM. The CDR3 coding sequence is TGTGCCAGCAGCATCGCGACTAATGAAAAACTGTTTTTT. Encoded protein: CASSIATNEKLFF.

The CDR3 sequence: CASSSPPAGAEDQPQHF. In nucleotides, the CDR3 is TGTGCCAGCAGTTCACCCCCCGCAGGGGCCGAGGATCAGCCCCAGCATTTT. The rearrangement joins TRBV7-4 to TRBJ1-5; possibly TRBD1 for D (6 bases). CDR1 and CDR2 (germline): SGHVT, SQSDAQ. The CDR3 covers 17 residues. The V end was cut by 6 bases, the J end by 5 bases, with 23 bases between.

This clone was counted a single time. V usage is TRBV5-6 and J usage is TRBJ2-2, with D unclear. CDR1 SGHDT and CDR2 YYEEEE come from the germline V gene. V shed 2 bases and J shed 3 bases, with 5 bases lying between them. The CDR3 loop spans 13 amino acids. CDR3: CASSLRDTGELFF. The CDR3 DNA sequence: TGTGCCAGCAGCTTAAGAGACACCGGGGAGCTGTTTTTT.

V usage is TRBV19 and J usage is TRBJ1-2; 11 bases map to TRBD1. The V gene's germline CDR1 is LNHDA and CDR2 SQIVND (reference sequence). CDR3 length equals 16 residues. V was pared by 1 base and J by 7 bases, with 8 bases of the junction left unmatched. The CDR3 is CASSIAGGQGARGYTF. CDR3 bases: TGTGCCAGTAGTATAGCGGGAGGACAGGGGGCGCGTGGCTACACCTTC. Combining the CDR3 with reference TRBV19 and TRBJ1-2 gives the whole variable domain DGGITQSPKYLFRKEGQNVTLSCEQNLNHDAMYWYRQDPGQGLRLIYYSQIVNDFQKGDIAEGYSVSREKKESFPLTVTSAQKNPTAFYLCASSIAGGQGARGYTFGSGTRLTVV.

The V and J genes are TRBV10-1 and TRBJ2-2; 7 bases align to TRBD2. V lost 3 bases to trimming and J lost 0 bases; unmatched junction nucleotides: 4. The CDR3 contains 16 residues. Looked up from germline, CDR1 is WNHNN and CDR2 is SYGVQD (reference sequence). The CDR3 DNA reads TGCGCCAGCAGTGATAGGGAGGGGTCGAACACCGGGGAGCTGTTTTTT. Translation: CASSDREGSNTGELFF.

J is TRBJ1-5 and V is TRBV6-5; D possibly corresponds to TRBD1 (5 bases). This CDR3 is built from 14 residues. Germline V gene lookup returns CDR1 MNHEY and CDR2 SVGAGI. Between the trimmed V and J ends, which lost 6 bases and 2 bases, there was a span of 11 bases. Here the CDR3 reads CASRGGSGNQPQHF. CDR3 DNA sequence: TGTGCCAGCAGGGGGGGATCTGGCAATCAGCCCCAGCATTTT.

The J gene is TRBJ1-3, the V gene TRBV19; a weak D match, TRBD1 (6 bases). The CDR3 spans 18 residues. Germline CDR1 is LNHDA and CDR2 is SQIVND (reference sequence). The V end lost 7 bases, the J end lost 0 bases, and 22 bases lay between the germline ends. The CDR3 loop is CASIRDTFPGPSGNTIYF. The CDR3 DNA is TGTGCCAGTATTCGGGACACTTTCCCGGGCCCCTCTGGAAACACCATATATTTT.

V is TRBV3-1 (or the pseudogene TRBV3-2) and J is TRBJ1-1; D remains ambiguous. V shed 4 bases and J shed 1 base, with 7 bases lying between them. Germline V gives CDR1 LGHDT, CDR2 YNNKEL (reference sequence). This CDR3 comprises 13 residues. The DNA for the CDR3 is TGTGCCAGCAGCCTTAACCGGAACACTGAAGCTTTCTTT. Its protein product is CASSLNRNTEAFF.